This T cell receptor (beta chain) was recorded in a study of a mutant IDH1 vaccine in newly diagnosed glioma (dated by TCRdb to the early 2020s). With regard to the full study: The approximately 32 treated patients were approximately 62% male and roughly 38% female, with a mean age of around 40 years. Longitudinal TCRB deep sequencing was done for some 26 treated patients, wherever samples were available for exploratory analyses. Prior to enrollment, standard therapy consisting of radiotherapy alone, temozolomide alone, or radiochemotherapy with temozolomide had been administered to patients, with the combination being received by most patients. Peripheral blood was collected at six visits: V03 (baseline), V05, V07, V10, V12 and V13. The full study reports these points: Vaccine-induced immune responses across multiple MHC alleles were detected in approximately 93% of patients. Availability determined which PBMC samples were chosen for TCRB deep sequencing. According to the authors, sample limitations meant that analyses of patient blood samples could not be reproduced. Pseudoprogression appeared unrelated to alterations in the top peripheral T cell clonotypes detected by TCRB sequencing.

What the time point label conveys for this sample: baseline, week 1 (first vaccination visit). Per the publication, the treatment or condition label means: pre-vaccination baseline after standard-of-care therapy. The donors had newly diagnosed IDH1-mutant astrocytomas of WHO grade 3 or 4 that showed loss of nuclear ATRX. The samples were drawn from NOA16, a multicentre, single-arm, open-label phase I trial in Germany that tested a mutant IDH1 peptide vaccine in humans for the first time. For immunogenicity testing, the blood drawn at visit V03 was used as the baseline sample. Genomic DNA for TCRB sequencing was isolated from EDTA blood with the DNeasy Blood and Tissue Kit. Library preparation was by the immunoSEQ multiplex PCR assay. Rearranged TCR beta chain sequences were amplified with the hsTCRB Kit following the manufacturer's protocol. Sequencing of TCRB libraries was carried out on an Illumina MiSeq. Processing in the source paper ran as follows. Demultiplexing, trimming and gene mapping were performed with the kit vendor's proprietary platform. Not all clones reach the TCRdb copy of this immuneACCESS table, which keeps in-frame sequences only. Checked studies attribute under half of the gap to unresolved V genes and leave the rest unexplained. V, J and clone size were drawn from that table, and D and trimming were deduced from the DNA. The sample table holds about 92,000 clones, of which under 90% were seen once. Roughly 7.1% of the sample rests with the top ten.

Of note for this clone: What this receptor recognizes is not known. Qualities for individual bases were not recorded, and no much larger clone is one base off.

V trim: 3 bases; J trim: 0 bases; unmatched bases: 4. The germline V gene sets CDR1 to SGHDN and CDR2 to FVKESK. Taken from cysteine to phenylalanine, the CDR3 has 15 residues. The CDR3 DNA has 45 bases and is translated from base 1. This TCR came from a woman in her 50s with glioma. The sample consisted of PBMCs, taken from a glioma patient treated with radiotherapy, temozolomide or both. The chain uses TRBV14 and TRBJ2-5; TRBD2 lines up with 7 middle nucleotides. The CDR3 here reads CASSQWSGDQETQYF. The DNA sequence reads TGTGCCAGCAGCCAGTGGAGCGGGGACCAAGAGACCCAGTACTTC.